This is a list of T cell receptor beta chains from one sample in a study of shared clonotypes between healthy human individuals. Libraries were prepared by immunoSEQ multiplex PCR; TCRdb keeps only in-frame clonotypes and omits some of them. The sample includes about 490,000 clones, 79% of them seen just once. The sample was PBMCs. All receptors come from a woman between 35 and 50 years old in good health. Some clones in this sample may be carry-over from other donors' samples. CDR3s include the opening cysteine and the closing phenylalanine or tryptophan. Fields, in order: V gene, J gene, CDR3 protein.

V: TRBV5-1
J: TRBJ2-5
CDR3: CASSLGPSTGEETQYF

V: TRBV30
J: TRBJ1-4
CDR3: CAWSSGVSATNEKLFF

V: TRBV29-1
J: TRBJ1-1
CDR3: CSVVMNTEAFF

V: TRBV5-1
J: TRBJ1-4
CDR3: CASSETGGYVTNEKLFF

V: TRBV5-1
J: TRBJ1-2
CDR3: CASSLGTGSGYTF

V: TRBV11-2
J: TRBJ1-1
CDR3: CASSLSQGAMGMNTEAFF

V: TRBV18
J: TRBJ2-1
CDR3: CASSPGTYNEQFF

V: TRBV28
J: TRBJ2-7
CDR3: CASSLLSPAGYEQYF

V: TRBV5-1
J: TRBJ1-3
CDR3: CASSDTGNTIYF

V: TRBV7-6
J: TRBJ2-7
CDR3: CASSSVLDEQYF

V: TRBV15
J: TRBJ2-1
CDR3: CATSRAGTSYNEQFF

V: TRBV19
J: TRBJ2-3
CDR3: CASSISSGGDTQYF

V: TRBV30
J: TRBJ2-1
CDR3: CAWGGGLADNEQFF

V: TRBV27
J: TRBJ2-1
CDR3: CASSPDSGQGYNEQFF

V: TRBV9
J: TRBJ2-5
CDR3: CASSVAGLAGGETQYF

V: TRBV6-1
J: TRBJ2-7
CDR3: CASSFQGYEQYF

V: TRBV19
J: .
CDR3: CATKAGNSYEQYF

V: TRBV7-9
J: TRBJ2-1
CDR3: CASSLVNEQFF

V: TRBV30
J: TRBJ1-1
CDR3: CAWSGGASTEAFF

V: TRBV7-3
J: TRBJ1-5
CDR3: CASSTAQNQPQHF

V: TRBV28
J: TRBJ1-5
CDR3: CASQQGNQPQHF

V: TRBV9
J: TRBJ2-1
CDR3: CASSVDLPARYHNEQFF

V: TRBV11-1
J: TRBJ2-1
CDR3: CASSLGSLAGIEGNEQFF

V: TRBV6-1
J: TRBJ1-2
CDR3: CASNPGEGSGYTF

V: TRBV9
J: TRBJ2-1
CDR3: CASSTIGGQREQFF

V: TRBV10-3
J: TRBJ2-7
CDR3: CAISEGLNLYEQYF

V: TRBV7-2
J: TRBJ2-5
CDR3: CASSLGAGPETQYF

V: TRBV4-1
J: TRBJ1-4
CDR3: CASSHPGTANEKLFF

V: TRBV6-6
J: TRBJ2-5
CDR3: CASSRGADETQYF

V: TRBV4-3
J: TRBJ1-5
CDR3: CASSQDSTGRIPQHF

V: TRBV14
J: TRBJ2-7
CDR3: CASSLMGVSIYEQYF

V: TRBV4-1
J: TRBJ2-1
CDR3: CASSQEGGPIYEQFF

V: TRBV6-6
J: TRBJ2-2
CDR3: CASTPTAGELFF

V: TRBV9
J: TRBJ2-2
CDR3: CASSRGLAGGGSNTGELFF

V: TRBV11-2
J: TRBJ2-7
CDR3: CASSAGHYYEQYF

V: TRBV5-1
J: TRBJ2-5
CDR3: CASSLIRREFQETQYF

V: TRBV9
J: TRBJ2-2
CDR3: CASSLKGHPKNTGELFF

V: TRBV18
J: TRBJ1-1
CDR3: CASSPQRNTEAFF

V: TRBV5-6
J: TRBJ2-7
CDR3: CASTRTGTTYEQYF

V: TRBV9
J: TRBJ2-1
CDR3: CASSVGGSGISYNEQFF

V: TRBV9
J: TRBJ2-3
CDR3: CASSVVSVGTDTQYF

V: TRBV7-2
J: TRBJ2-7
CDR3: CASSFTGAAYEQYF

V: TRBV27
J: TRBJ2-1
CDR3: CASRAGIGQGEQFF

V: TRBV10-3
J: TRBJ2-7
CDR3: CAISDETGVYEQYF

V: TRBV18
J: TRBJ2-5
CDR3: CASSPRRSSGRLQETQYF